Here is one T cell receptor (beta chain) with its context. The source of the sample is a study of OX40 agonist ivuxolimab in advanced cancers. Sequenced by immunoSEQ multiplex PCR; TCRdb stores in-frame clones only, minus some. Here the sample spans more than 60,000 clones, more than 75% being singletons. The starting material was CD4+ or CD8+ T cells sorted from blood, obtained in a trial of the OX40 agonist ivuxolimab. The source is an adult with an advanced solid tumor such as melanoma, head and neck, liver or kidney cancer.

The CDR3 is CASKMGVSAGEQFF. DNA of the CDR3: TGCGCCAGCAAGATGGGGGTCTCAGCAGGTGAGCAGTTCTTC. The chain joins TRBV5-1 to TRBJ2-1; possibly TRBD1 or TRBD2 for D (5 bases each). V was trimmed by 6 bases and J by 9 bases, leaving 19 bases between them. Germline CDR1 SGHRS, CDR2 YFSETQ. The CDR3 spans 14 residues.